Listed here are 3 T cell receptor beta chains from one sample, sequenced in a study of cytomegalovirus exposure and HLA in healthy donors. The PCR had 60 Vbeta and 13 Jbeta primers. Some clones are missing from TCRdb's copy, which holds only in-frame ones; the method was immunoSEQ multiplex PCR. This sample has 150,000 to 200,000 clones, with around two thirds found just once. The sequencing input was PBMCs. The receptors here all came from a man aged 45-60 years in good health and CMV-seronegative.

The chain combines TRBV7-8 with TRBJ2-5; TRBD2 might be the D (7 bases). V shed 2 bases and J shed 7 bases, with 23 bases lying between them. Germline assignment: CDR1 SGHVS and CDR2 FQNEAQ. The CDR3 consists of 17 residues. The CDR3 DNA is TGTGCCAGCAGCTTAAGGAAGGGGGGGGCCCACCAGGGGACCCAGTACTTC. This gives the protein CASSLRKGGAHQGTQYF.

This clone was seen more than once but under ten times. The rearrangement links TRBV2 to TRBJ1-2; 8 bases match TRBD1. V lost 4 bases, J lost 7 bases, and 5 bases stayed unmatched. There are 13 residues in the CDR3. Germline values: CDR1 SNHLY, CDR2 FYNNEI. The CDR3 region has the DNA TGTGCCAGCAGTGTCACAGGGGGGGCTGGCTACACCTTC. Its protein is CASSVTGGAGYTF.

For this clone: The junction departs from the called germline gene at one end, perhaps through a read error. The J gene is TRBJ2-5, the V gene TRBV7-7, with 8 bases matching TRBD1. This CDR3 is 14 amino acids long. The germline V gene has CDR1 SSHAT and CDR2 FNYEAQ (reference sequence). The chain's CDR3 is CASSFGQGGETQYF. CDR3 bases: TGTGCTAGCAGTTTCGGACAGGGTGGTGAGACCCAGTACTTC.